This T cell receptor beta chain was sequenced for a study of shared clonotypes between healthy human individuals. Of note for this clone: Its specificity is unknown. The sample has other DNA sequences that encode this CDR3 too.

Some clones are missing from TCRdb's copy, which holds only in-frame ones; the method was immunoSEQ multiplex PCR. The profile covers about 510,000 clones, with 90% to 96% appearing a single time and under 0.06% taken by the ten largest. Germline CDR1 and CDR2: LNHDA and SQIVND (reference sequence). Trimming left V 5 bases short and J 1 base short, with 8 bases between. The CDR3 covers 13 residues. Overall study results and limits: Blood was the only sampled material, and tissue repertoires likely differ.

The genes are TRBV19 and TRBJ1-1; D call uncertain. The receptor's source is a woman aged 25 to 39 in good health. The sequencing input was naive CD4+ T cells sorted from blood. Subset here: CD45RA+ positively selected. CDR3 sequence (DNA): TGTGCCAGTAGTCGGACGGAGAACACTGAAGCTTTCTTT. Translation: CASSRTENTEAFF. Combining the CDR3 with reference TRBV19 and TRBJ1-1 gives the whole variable domain DGGITQSPKYLFRKEGQNVTLSCEQNLNHDAMYWYRQDPGQGLRLIYYSQIVNDFQKGDIAEGYSVSREKKESFPLTVTSAQKNPTAFYLCASSRTENTEAFFGQGTRLTVV.